These 10 T cell receptor beta chains were all obtained from the same sample, sequenced in a study of T cell repertoires in cytomegalovirus infection. Via MiXCR, TCRdb re-called the reads, giving one row per CDR3 protein. Here the sample spans 650,000 to 900,000 distinct CDR3 sequences, 25% to 30% being singletons. No antigens are known for them. The sample in question was cultured CD8+ T cells from PBMCs, obtained from culture after CMV antigen stimulation. These receptors all come from a human donor in good health (CMV status not recorded). Some clones in this sample may be carry-over from other donors' samples.

The J gene is TRBJ2-5, the V gene TRBV7-4; either TRBD1 or TRBD2 may fit D (5 bases each). The CDR3 has 14 residues. The ends were cut back, 5 bases at V and 3 bases at J, with 13 bases in the middle. In germline, CDR1 is SGHVT, CDR2 SQSDAQ. The CDR3, as DNA: TGTGCCAGCAGCCTCGGGACGGCAGAAGAGACCCAGTACTTC. This gives the protein CASSLGTAEETQYF. Together with reference TRBV7-4 and TRBJ2-5, the CDR3 gives the full variable domain: GAGVSQSPRYKVAKRGRDVALRCDSISGHVTLYWYRQTLGQGSEVLTYSQSDAQRDKSGRPSGRFSAERPERSVSTLKIQRTEQGDSAVYLCASSLGTAEETQYFGPGTRLLVL.

This clonotype was recorded a few times. This sequence joins TRBV27 and TRBJ2-4; 9 nucleotides match TRBD1. This CDR3 is 15 amino acids long. Germline V gene data show CDR1 as MNHEY and CDR2 as SMNVEV (reference sequence). Losses at the gene ends were 5 bases for V and 2 bases for J; bases not matched to a gene: 4. This CDR3 reads CASSPDRGSKNIQYF. The CDR3 DNA reads TGTGCCAGCAGTCCGGACAGGGGATCCAAAAACATTCAGTACTTC.

The chain carries TRBV5-6 and TRBJ1-1, with 9 bases matching TRBD1. In germline, CDR1 is SGHDT, CDR2 YYEEEE. The length of the CDR3 is 16 residues. The junction had 10 bases not matched to a gene; V was cut back by 4 bases and J by 3 bases. The CDR3 DNA is TGTGCCAGCAGCCCCCCCCCTACAGGGGGCCACACTGAAGCTTTCTTT. It translates to CASSPPPTGGHTEAFF. Complete variable domain (other parts from reference TRBV5-6 and TRBJ1-1): DAGVTQSPTHLIKTRGQQVTLRCSPKSGHDTVSWYQQALGQGPQFIFQYYEEEERQRGNFPDRFSGHQFPNYSSELNVNALLLGDSALYLCASSPPPTGGHTEAFFGQGTRLTVV.

J is TRBJ2-1 and V is TRBV6-2 or TRBV6-3, with 8 positions matching TRBD1. This CDR3 is built from 16 residues. The V gene end was trimmed by 6 bases and the J gene end by 4 bases; junction bases not matched to a gene: 11. Looked up from germline, CDR1 is MNHEY and CDR2 is SVGEGT. The CDR3 DNA follows: TGTGCCAGCAGCCCAAACTCCGGACAGGGATACAATGAGCAGTTCTTC. It is translated as CASSPNSGQGYNEQFF.

The chain uses TRBV5-4 and TRBJ2-1; D is ambiguous. This CDR3 contains 11 residues. V was clipped by 4 bases and J by 10 bases, with 9 bases between them. The germline V gene has CDR1 SGHNT and CDR2 YYREEE (reference sequence). The CDR3 DNA is TGTGCCAGCAGCCCGGGCCTCGAGCAGTTCTTC. Translation: CASSPGLEQFF.

This clonotype was recorded at least ten times. V usage is TRBV27 and J usage is TRBJ1-1, with D unresolved. CDR1 MNHEY and CDR2 SMNVEV come from the germline V gene (reference sequence). Trimming removed 5 bases from V and 0 bases from J, with 16 bases in between. CDR3 length equals 16 residues. As DNA, the CDR3 is TGTGCCAGCAGTCAAAAGAGATACGCCATGAACACTGAAGCTTTCTTT. Protein: CASSQKRYAMNTEAFF.

This clonotype was counted between two and nine times. The chain recombines TRBV27 with TRBJ2-7; maybe TRBD2 (6 bases). The V gene lost 6 bases and the J gene lost 4 bases, with 16 bases spanning the gap. CDR3 length: 14 amino acids. Germline lookup yields CDR1 MNHEY and CDR2 SMNVEV (reference sequence). The CDR3 spells CASSPGTQLYEQYF. CDR3 bases: TGTGCCAGCAGCCCCGGGACTCAGCTATACGAGCAGTACTTC.

This clonotype has more than one count but fewer than ten. The rearrangement uses TRBV7-8 and TRBJ2-1; the D gene could be TRBD1 or TRBD2 (5 bases each). CDR3 length: 15 amino acids. V was shortened by 6 bases and J by 7 bases, with 19 bases between the two germline ends. CDR1 SGHVS and CDR2 FQNEAQ come from the germline V gene. The chain's CDR3 is CASSYPGTALNEQFF. DNA for the CDR3: TGTGCCAGCAGTTACCCCGGGACCGCCTTGAATGAGCAGTTCTTC.

The chain combines TRBV4-1 with TRBJ1-1, with D maybe TRBD1 (6 bases). The CDR3 consists of 15 residues. V lost 2 bases, J lost 3 bases, and 13 bases lay in between. Germline CDR1 MGHRA, CDR2 YSYEKL. The CDR3 nucleotides are TGCGCCAGCAGCCAAAAAACAGGGTTTGACACTGAAGCTTTCTTT. Translation gives CASSQKTGFDTEAFF.

The chain carries TRBV28 and TRBJ1-5; no reliable D call. There are 13 residues in the CDR3. V was pared by 2 bases and J by 7 bases, with 9 bases between. CDR1 is MDHEN and CDR2 is SYDVKM in the germline V gene. CDR3 residues: CASSLKVWQPQHF. For the CDR3, the DNA is TGTGCCAGCAGTTTAAAAGTTTGGCAGCCCCAGCATTTT.